Listed below are T cell receptor beta chains from one sample, sequenced in a study of CD8 T cells in Susac syndrome. TCRdb re-called the immunoSEQ multiplex PCR reads with MiXCR, one entry per CDR3 protein. The sample yields 15,000 to 20,000 distinct CDR3 sequences, 95% seen once. The sample was CD8+ T cells from PBMCs. These receptors all stem from a human donor in good health. CDR3s include the opening cysteine and the closing phenylalanine or tryptophan. The D gene is left open where the match is weak. A clone size is listed for some rows: how often the clone was seen (once, few, many), or a class if it is expanded.

d_call: -; j_call: TRBJ2-3; v_call: TRBV4-3; clone_size: -; cdr3_nt: TGCGCCAGCAGCCAAACATTTAGAGACACAGATACGCAGTATTTT; cdr3_aa: CASSQTFRDTDTQYF
d_call: -; j_call: TRBJ2-3; v_call: TRBV2; clone_size: -; cdr3_nt: TGTGCCAGCTTTAAGGAGTATACGCAGTATTTT; cdr3_aa: CASFKEYTQYF
d_call: -; j_call: TRBJ2-4; v_call: TRBV2; clone_size: -; cdr3_nt: TGTGCCAGCAGTGGGGGGGGCAGCAAAAACATTCAGTACTTC; cdr3_aa: CASSGGGSKNIQYF
d_call: -; j_call: TRBJ2-1; v_call: TRBV7-9; clone_size: once; cdr3_nt: TGTGCCAGCAGCACCACTAGCTACAATGAGCAGTTCTTC; cdr3_aa: CASSTTSYNEQFF
d_call: -; j_call: TRBJ2-7; v_call: TRBV7-9; clone_size: -; cdr3_nt: TGTGCCAGTGATGACGCTTACGCCCACGAGCAGTACTTC; cdr3_aa: CASDDAYAHEQYF
d_call: -; j_call: TRBJ2-7; v_call: TRBV7-2; clone_size: -; cdr3_nt: TGTGCCAGCAGCCTAAGGGGGGGTGTGGCAGCCTACGAGCAGTACTTC; cdr3_aa: CASSLRGGVAAYEQYF
d_call: TRBD2; j_call: TRBJ2-3; v_call: TRBV29-1; clone_size: -; cdr3_nt: TGCAGCGTTGAGGGAACAGATGGGACTACTGACACAGATACGCAGTATTTT; cdr3_aa: CSVEGTDGTTDTDTQYF
d_call: -; j_call: TRBJ2-2; v_call: TRBV12-3/TRBV12-4; clone_size: -; cdr3_nt: TGTGCCAGCAGTTTATGGTCTGGAACCGGGGAGCTGTTTTTT; cdr3_aa: CASSLWSGTGELFF
d_call: -; j_call: TRBJ2-5; v_call: TRBV3-1; clone_size: -; cdr3_nt: TGTGCCAGCAGCGCCAATCGTGAGACCCAGTACTTC; cdr3_aa: CASSANRETQYF
d_call: -; j_call: TRBJ1-2; v_call: TRBV4-3; clone_size: -; cdr3_nt: TGCGCCAGCAGCCAAGGCGACCACTATGGCTACACCTTC; cdr3_aa: CASSQGDHYGYTF
d_call: TRBD2; j_call: TRBJ2-1; v_call: TRBV11-2; clone_size: -; cdr3_nt: TGTGCCAGCAGCACCCTAGCGGGAGGGCTCGATGAGCAGTTCTTC; cdr3_aa: CASSTLAGGLDEQFF
d_call: -; j_call: TRBJ2-1; v_call: TRBV5-1; clone_size: -; cdr3_nt: TGCGCCAGCAGCTATCGTCGACAGTTCAATGAGCAGTTCTTC; cdr3_aa: CASSYRRQFNEQFF
d_call: -; j_call: TRBJ1-4; v_call: TRBV28; clone_size: -; cdr3_nt: TGTGCCAGCAGTCCTACCCCGTACGAAAAACTGTTTTTT; cdr3_aa: CASSPTPYEKLFF
d_call: -; j_call: TRBJ1-5; v_call: TRBV27; clone_size: once; cdr3_nt: TGTGCCAGCAGTACCAAAGGACAGCTTTATAGCAATCAGCCCCAGCATTTT; cdr3_aa: CASSTKGQLYSNQPQHF
d_call: TRBD1; j_call: TRBJ2-1; v_call: TRBV27; clone_size: -; cdr3_nt: TGTGCCAGCAGTTATCAAATTCCGGGACAGGGTGTACCTAATGAGCAGTTCTTC; cdr3_aa: CASSYQIPGQGVPNEQFF
d_call: -; j_call: TRBJ1-4; v_call: TRBV29-1; clone_size: -; cdr3_nt: TGCAGCGCCGGCCAGAATGAAAAACTGTTTTTT; cdr3_aa: CSAGQNEKLFF
d_call: TRBD2; j_call: TRBJ2-1; v_call: TRBV7-2; clone_size: -; cdr3_nt: TGTGCCAGCAGCTTAGAACTAGCGGGAGTCTTAGGTGAGCAGTTCTTC; cdr3_aa: CASSLELAGVLGEQFF
d_call: -; j_call: TRBJ2-1; v_call: TRBV7-2; clone_size: -; cdr3_nt: TGTGCCAGCAGCCGGGGTCGGGAGCCAACCTACAATGAGCAGTTCTTC; cdr3_aa: CASSRGREPTYNEQFF
d_call: -; j_call: TRBJ2-1; v_call: TRBV6-1; clone_size: -; cdr3_nt: TGTGCCAGCAGTGAAGGGAGACAGATCGTCCGTGAGCAGTTCTTC; cdr3_aa: CASSEGRQIVREQFF
d_call: TRBD2; j_call: TRBJ2-2; v_call: TRBV28; clone_size: -; cdr3_nt: TGTGCCAGCAGCTTACGGTTCACGGGCCTAGCGGGCCCCACCGGGGAGCTGTTTTTT; cdr3_aa: CASSLRFTGLAGPTGELFF
d_call: TRBD2; j_call: TRBJ2-5; v_call: TRBV28; clone_size: -; cdr3_nt: TGTGCCAGCAGCTCCCGGGGACTAGCGGGAGCGCAAGAGACCCAGTACTTC; cdr3_aa: CASSSRGLAGAQETQYF
d_call: -; j_call: TRBJ1-2; v_call: TRBV27; clone_size: -; cdr3_nt: TGTGCCAGCAGACCCACCTGGGGATCCCCAGACTATGGCTACACCTTC; cdr3_aa: CASRPTWGSPDYGYTF
d_call: TRBD2; j_call: TRBJ2-1; v_call: TRBV7-3; clone_size: -; cdr3_nt: TGTGCCAGCAGCCTCGGAGTAGCGGGATCATCTCCCTTCGGGAATGAGCAGTTCTTC; cdr3_aa: CASSLGVAGSSPFGNEQFF
d_call: TRBD1; j_call: TRBJ2-7; v_call: TRBV7-9; clone_size: -; cdr3_nt: TGTGCCAGCAGCCTACAGGGGTCCTTTACCTACGAGCAGTACTTC; cdr3_aa: CASSLQGSFTYEQYF
d_call: -; j_call: TRBJ1-2; v_call: TRBV20-1; clone_size: -; cdr3_nt: TGCAGTGCTATCAACAGGAGAAATAACTATGGCTACACCTTC; cdr3_aa: CSAINRRNNYGYTF
d_call: TRBD1; j_call: TRBJ2-3; v_call: TRBV28; clone_size: -; cdr3_nt: TGTGCCAGCAGTTTGCCTCGAGGACAGGGGCCAGATACGCAGTATTTT; cdr3_aa: CASSLPRGQGPDTQYF
d_call: -; j_call: TRBJ1-1; v_call: TRBV29-1; clone_size: -; cdr3_nt: TGCAGCGCTGTACTCACTGAAGCTTTCTTT; cdr3_aa: CSAVLTEAFF
d_call: -; j_call: TRBJ2-3; v_call: TRBV29-1; clone_size: -; cdr3_nt: TGCAGCGTTGCCGGGCTAAGTATCGGGGATACGCAGTATTTT; cdr3_aa: CSVAGLSIGDTQYF
d_call: TRBD2; j_call: TRBJ2-1; v_call: TRBV5-1; clone_size: -; cdr3_nt: TGCGCCAGCAGCTTGGGACGGCGGGAGGGCAATGAGCAGTTCTTC; cdr3_aa: CASSLGRREGNEQFF
d_call: TRBD2; j_call: TRBJ2-3; v_call: TRBV7-9; clone_size: -; cdr3_nt: TGTGCCAGCAGCCCTGCACTAGCGGGAGTGGTTGGGGATACGCAGTATTTT; cdr3_aa: CASSPALAGVVGDTQYF
d_call: -; j_call: TRBJ2-1; v_call: TRBV3-1; clone_size: -; cdr3_nt: TGTGCCAGCAGCCACAGCTCCTACAATGAGCAGTTCTTC; cdr3_aa: CASSHSSYNEQFF
d_call: -; j_call: TRBJ1-4; v_call: TRBV12-3/TRBV12-4; clone_size: -; cdr3_nt: TGTGCCAGCAGTTTAAATGGAGGGGAGAGACTGTTTTTT; cdr3_aa: CASSLNGGERLFF
d_call: -; j_call: TRBJ1-2; v_call: TRBV27; clone_size: -; cdr3_nt: TGTGCCAGCAGTTCCCGCGGGGGTTACTATGGCTACACCTTC; cdr3_aa: CASSSRGGYYGYTF
d_call: -; j_call: TRBJ2-1; v_call: TRBV29-1; clone_size: -; cdr3_nt: TGCAGCGTTGAAGAGTATGGGGACAAGAGCTACAATGAGCAGTTCTTC; cdr3_aa: CSVEEYGDKSYNEQFF